Shown below are 28 T cell receptor beta chains from a single sample sequenced in a study of blood T cells in healthy people across ages. A J-beta primer mix and a sample-barcoded 5' primer were used in a second PCR of about 7 to 12 cycles. TCRdb passed the 5' RACE reads through MiXCR, listing each CDR3 protein once. The repertoire includes hundreds of thousands of distinct CDR3 sequences, roughly 21% of them detected once, and around 3.4% sits in the top ten. What was sequenced was blood. These receptors originate from a man in his sixties or seventies in good health.

This clonotype was counted only a few times. This sequence joins TRBV24-1 and TRBJ1-2; D remains unclear. V was pared by 3 bases and J by 5 bases, with 3 bases between. The V gene's germline CDR1 is KGHDR and CDR2 SFDVKD. The CDR3 covers 11 residues. As DNA, the CDR3 is TGTGCCACCAGTGATAGATATGGCTACACCTTC. It is translated as CATSDRYGYTF.

The chain combines TRBV15 with TRBJ1-3; D remains unclear. The CDR3 length is 15 residues. V dropped 0 bases and J dropped 2 bases, with 8 bases sitting between them. Per germline, CDR1 LNHNV and CDR2 YYDKDF (reference sequence). The DNA for the CDR3 is TGTGCCACCAGCAGAGATCCGGGGACTGGAAACACCATATATTTT. This gives the protein CATSRDPGTGNTIYF. Full variable domain (missing parts from reference TRBV15 and TRBJ1-3): DAMVIQNPRYQVTQFGKPVTLSCSQTLNHNVMYWYQQKSSQAPKLLFHYYDKDFNNEADTPDNFQSRRPNTSFCFLDIRSPGLGDTAMYLCATSRDPGTGNTIYFGEGSWLTVV.

This chain joins TRBV6-5 and TRBJ1-4; possible D gene TRBD1, 6 bases. Trimming pared 2 bases from V and 8 bases from J, leaving 12 bases between. Germline CDR1 MNHEY, CDR2 SVGAGI. The CDR3 length is 14 residues. The CDR3 spells CASSYGQSREKLFF. In nucleotides, the CDR3 is TGTGCCAGCAGTTACGGACAGAGTAGGGAAAAACTGTTTTTT.

This clonotype was detected a few times. The genes are TRBV6-5 and TRBJ2-5; 9 nucleotides align to TRBD2. The end of the DNA is better explained by TRBJ2-1, so the J call may be wrong. Germline V gene lookup returns CDR1 MNHEY and CDR2 SVGAGI. The length of the CDR3 is 15 residues. CDR3: CASSYAGGGHNEQFF. DNA for the CDR3: TGTGCCAGCAGTTACGCGGGAGGGGGCCACAATGAGCAGTTCTTC.

This clonotype turned up a few times. The chain has TRBV7-2 and TRBJ2-4, with D possibly TRBD1 on 5 matching bases. The germline CDR1 and CDR2 sequences are SGHTA and FQGNSA. V was shortened by 2 bases and J by 3 bases, with 14 bases between the two germline ends. The CDR3 is made up of 16 amino acids. CDR3 coding DNA: TGTGCCAGCAGCTTACACCAAGGCCAGGGCAAAAACATTCAGTACTTC. Protein: CASSLHQGQGKNIQYF.

On this clonotype itself: A much larger clone is a single base away; this may be a read error. The gene calls are TRBV7-6 and TRBJ2-5, with TRBD1 identical over 8 bases. Germline loops: CDR1 SGHVS, CDR2 FNYEAQ. The CDR3 is made up of 13 amino acids. CDR3 protein: CACSPQGAETQYF. DNA of the CDR3: TGTGCCTGCAGCCCGCAGGGGGCCGAGACCCAGTACTTC.

This chain links TRBV28 with TRBJ2-3; D gene uncertain. There are 11 residues in the CDR3. V was shortened by 5 bases and J by 4 bases, with 4 bases between the two germline ends. The V gene's germline CDR1 is MDHEN and CDR2 SYDVKM. The CDR3 nucleotides read TGTGCCAGCAGTATGGCAGATACGCAGTATTTT. This encodes CASSMADTQYF. Variable domain in full (rest from reference TRBV28 and TRBJ2-3): DVKVTQSSRYLVKRTGEKVFLECVQDMDHENMFWYRQDPGLGLRLIYFSYDVKMKEKGDIPEGYSVSREKKERFSLILESASTNQTSMYLCASSMADTQYFGPGTRLTVL.

V is TRBV7-8 and J is TRBJ2-3, with 11 positions matching TRBD2. CDR1 and CDR2 from the germline V gene are SGHVS and FQNEAQ. The ends lost 3 bases at V and 2 bases at J; junction bases unmatched: 4. The CDR3 spans 16 residues. CDR3 nucleotides: TGTGCCAGCAGCTTCCTAGCGGGAGGACTCACAGATACGCAGTATTTT. This encodes CASSFLAGGLTDTQYF.

The chain joins TRBV24-1 to TRBJ2-1; TRBD1 matches at 8 bases. The junction had 15 bases not matched to a gene; V was cut back by 2 bases and J by 7 bases. The CDR3 runs to 18 residues. Germline lookup yields CDR1 KGHDR and CDR2 SFDVKD. The chain's CDR3 is CATSDSGGRTGIENEQFF. CDR3 nucleotide sequence: TGTGCCACCAGTGATTCGGGTGGGAGGACAGGGATAGAAAATGAGCAGTTCTTC.

In its sample, this clonotype was seen a few times. The CDR3 spells CASSYPGWNEQYF. DNA of the CDR3: TGTGCCAGCAGTTACCCAGGGTGGAACGAGCAGTACTTC. The V gene is TRBV6-5, the J gene TRBJ2-7, with a possible D match to TRBD1 (5 bases). V was cut by 2 bases and J by 5 bases, with 10 bases left in between. Germline loops: CDR1 MNHEY, CDR2 SVGAGI. The CDR3 extends over 13 amino acids.

In this sample, this clonotype turned up a few times. A much more abundant neighbour one base away suggests this may be a read error. The V and J genes are TRBV20-1 and TRBJ2-5; tentatively, D is TRBD2 (6 bases). This CDR3 is built from 15 residues. The V gene's germline CDR1 is DFQATT and CDR2 SNEGSKA (reference sequence). CDR3 in amino acids: CSASPMIAAYNERFF. DNA for the CDR3: TGCAGTGCTAGCCCGATGATAGCGGCCTACAATGAGCGGTTCTTC.

This clonotype was counted only a few times. The rearrangement links TRBV20-1 to TRBJ1-2; no clear D gene. Trimming cost V 3 bases and J 4 bases, with 12 bases left between them. The CDR3 loop spans 13 amino acids. Germline-derived CDR1 and CDR2 are DFQATT and SNEGSKA (reference sequence). CDR3 sequence reads: CSASPGPLYGYTF. The CDR3 DNA reads TGCAGTGCTAGTCCAGGACCCCTCTATGGCTACACCTTC.

This clonotype was picked up a small number of times. The conserved phenylalanine or tryptophan normally closing the CDR3 is absent here, so this likely arose from a read error. The V and J genes are TRBV3-1 and TRBJ2-7, with D possibly TRBD2 on 6 matching bases. Germline V CDR1 and CDR2: LGHDT, YNNKEL (reference sequence). The CDR3 length is 15 residues. V dropped 4 bases and J dropped 2 bases, with 15 bases sitting between them. The CDR3 region is CASSLSGAGAYEQYS. Written as DNA, the CDR3 is TGTGCCAGCAGCCTTAGCGGTGCAGGAGCCTACGAGCAGTACTCC.

In its sample, this clonotype was seen a few times. The chain couples TRBV29-1 to TRBJ1-4; no clear D. CDR3 size: 13 residues. The germline V gene encodes CDR1 SQVTM and CDR2 ANQGSEA. The V and J ends lost 3 bases and 0 bases respectively, with 5 bases between them. The CDR3 DNA sequence: TGCAGCGTTGAGGGTACAACTAATGAAAAACTGTTTTTT. It translates to CSVEGTTNEKLFF.

In this sample, this clonotype turned up many times. The CDR3 DNA sequence: TGTGCCAGCAGCCAAGATTTAGCGGGCACAGATACGCAGTATTTT. The encoded protein is CASSQDLAGTDTQYF. The chain has TRBV3-1 and TRBJ2-3, with a weak D call TRBD2 (6 bases). The CDR3 sequence is 15 residues long. Trimming removed 0 bases from V and 1 base from J, with 8 bases in between. The V gene's germline CDR1 is LGHDT and CDR2 YNNKEL (reference sequence).

This clonotype appeared a few times. The chain has TRBV20-1 and TRBJ2-3; 7 nucleotides line up with TRBD2. CDR1 and CDR2 from the germline V gene are DFQATT and SNEGSKA (reference sequence). With 0 bases clipped from V and 4 bases from J, the junction kept 13 bases outside the gene matches. This CDR3 has 17 residues. The CDR3 nucleotides read TGCAGTGCTAGAGATGTCGCTAGCGGAGGTTTTGCAGATACGCAGTATTTT. It translates to CSARDVASGGFADTQYF.

V and J are TRBV29-1 and TRBJ1-2; 8 bases fit TRBD1. There are 14 residues in the CDR3. With V trimmed by 0 bases and J by 2 bases, 2 bases remained unmatched. Germline V gene lookup returns CDR1 SQVTM and CDR2 ANQGSEA. CDR3 nucleotide sequence: TGCAGCGTTGAAGATTGGACAGGGAACTATGGCTACACCTTC. Its translation: CSVEDWTGNYGYTF. Full variable domain (rest looked up from reference TRBV29-1 and TRBJ1-2): SAVISQKPSRDICQRGTSLTIQCQVDSQVTMMFWYRQQPGQSLTLIATANQGSEATYESGFVIDKFPISRPNLTFSTLTVSNMSPEDSSIYLCSVEDWTGNYGYTFGSGTRLTVV.

The CDR3 region has the DNA TGTGCCAGCAGCGTGGGGGGACAGGCCTACGAGCAGTACTTC. Translated: CASSVGGQAYEQYF. This sequence joins TRBV9 and TRBJ2-7; 8 nucleotides agree with TRBD1. V lost 2 bases to trimming and J lost 2 bases; unmatched junction nucleotides: 3. The CDR3 runs 14 residues. Germline assignment: CDR1 SGDLS and CDR2 YYNGEE. The complete variable domain, with remaining parts taken from reference TRBV9 and TRBJ2-7, reads DSGVTQTPKHLITATGQRVTLRCSPRSGDLSVYWYQQSLDQGLQFLIQYYNGEERAKGNILERFSAQQFPDLHSELNLSSLELGDSALYFCASSVGGQAYEQYFGPGTRLTVT.

The chain employs TRBV24-1 and TRBJ2-5; 7 nucleotides match TRBD1. The CDR3 loop spans 15 amino acids. The trim removed 3 bases at V and 1 base at J, leaving 4 bases unmatched. Germline loops: CDR1 KGHDR, CDR2 SFDVKD. CDR3 bases: TGTGCCACCAGTGATCCACAGGGGCCCCAAGAGACCCAGTACTTC. Amino acid sequence: CATSDPQGPQETQYF.

This clonotype appeared a few times. The gene calls are TRBV10-3 and TRBJ2-7; 9 nucleotides line up with TRBD2. The V gene's germline CDR1 is ENHRY and CDR2 SYGVKD. After removal of 4 bases from V and 4 bases from J, the junction contained 8 bases not matched to a gene. The length of the CDR3 is 15 residues. The DNA of the CDR3 is TGTGCCATCAGTGTAAGCGGTAGCGGGAGTTACGAGCAGTACTTC. Protein sequence: CAISVSGSGSYEQYF.

A remark on this clonotype: One end of the junction does not line up with germline, which may come from a read error. The chain employs TRBV29-1 and TRBJ2-3; D unresolved. CDR1 is SQVTM and CDR2 is ANQGSEA in the germline V gene. This CDR3 is 12 amino acids long. CDR3 sequence reads: CGVVFSTDTQYF. The CDR3 bases are TGCGGCGTTGTTTTCAGCACAGATACGCAGTATTTT.

The sample holds many counts of this clonotype. The junction departs from the called germline gene at one end, perhaps through a read error. The chain has TRBV5-1 and TRBJ1-1, with D unresolved. CDR3 length equals 13 residues. Germline assignment: CDR1 SGHRS and CDR2 YFSETQ. Here the CDR3 DNA reads TGTGCCAGCAGCTTAGCGTCGGGCACTGAAGCTTTCTTT. Its protein product is CASSLASGTEAFF.

This clonotype was recorded many times. An end of the junction differs from the germline gene, which may be a read error. The DNA of the CDR3 is TGTGCCAGCAGCTTAGGGCCCGAAGAGACCCAGTACTTC. Translation gives CASSLGPEETQYF. The chain is built from TRBV5-1 and TRBJ2-5; D call uncertain. Germline CDR1 is SGHRS and CDR2 is YFSETQ. This CDR3 contains 13 residues. The variable domain in full, with the rest retrieved from reference TRBV5-1 and TRBJ2-5, is KAGVTQTPRYLIKTRGQQVTLSCSPISGHRSVSWYQQTPGQGLQFLFEYFSETQRNKGNFPGRFSGRQFSNSRSEMNVSTLELGDSALYLCASSLGPEETQYFGPGTRLLVL.

This chain connects TRBV12-3 or TRBV12-4 to TRBJ1-1; possible D gene TRBD1, 5 bases. V dropped 4 bases and J dropped 4 bases, with 7 bases sitting between them. This CDR3 is 12 amino acids long. This CDR3 is CASSSTVTEAFF. The CDR3 DNA is TGTGCCAGCAGTTCGACAGTCACTGAAGCTTTCTTT.

This chain uses TRBV14 with TRBJ2-1; D ambiguous. The ends were cut back, 1 base at V and 8 bases at J, with 15 bases in the middle. This CDR3 comprises 15 residues. The germline V gene has CDR1 SGHDN and CDR2 FVKESK. The DNA for the CDR3 is TGTGCCAGCAGCCAAGGCGGATCCTATTCGGATGAGCAGTTCTTC. Protein: CASSQGGSYSDEQFF.

The gene calls are TRBV28 and TRBJ1-5; D gene uncertain. This CDR3 region has 12 residues. From germline, CDR1 is MDHEN and CDR2 SYDVKM. Trimming stripped 3 bases from V and 5 bases from J, with 5 bases between. CDR3: CASSLPHQPQHF. For the CDR3, the DNA is TGTGCCAGCAGTTTGCCCCATCAGCCCCAGCATTTT.

This clonotype came up a few times. The chain couples TRBV29-1 to TRBJ1-2, with unresolved D. Germline lookup yields CDR1 SQVTM and CDR2 ANQGSEA. The CDR3 has 13 residues. V dropped 7 bases and J dropped 3 bases, with 15 bases sitting between them. The CDR3, as DNA: TGCAGCGGAGGGAACTCTAAGGACTATGGCTACACCTTC. This encodes CSGGNSKDYGYTF.

The rearrangement joins TRBV6-1 to TRBJ2-3; tentatively, D is TRBD1 (7 bases). The CDR3 sequence is 16 residues long. From germline, CDR1 is MNHNS and CDR2 SASEGT. Trimming pared 2 bases from V and 5 bases from J, leaving 17 bases between. CDR3 DNA: TGTGCCAGCAGTGAATTCGGAGGGGGCCTAGTAGATACGCAGTATTTT. Translating gives CASSEFGGGLVDTQYF.